Listed below are T cell receptor beta chains from one sample, sequenced in a study of blood T cell repertoires in COVID-19. Repertoires were generated with immunoSEQ multiplex PCR, while TCRdb's copy carries only in-frame clones and drops some. The data hold about 170,000 clones, with about four fifths observed a single time. Sequencing used peripheral blood. The receptors were sampled from a human donor with acute or convalescent COVID-19. The donor label of this sample is uncertain. The CDR3 runs from the conserved cysteine through the conserved F or W. Fields, in order: J gene, clone size, V gene, D gene, CDR3 protein, CDR3 DNA. D genes are given only for firm matches. Some rows mark clone size as missing; the rest say once, few, many or name a class of expanded clone.

TRBJ1-2,once,TRBV19,NA,CASSRQVNYGYTF,TGTGCCAGTAGTAGACAGGTGAACTATGGCTACACCTTC
TRBJ2-1,NA,TRBV29-1,NA,CSAGLRTYNEQFF,TGCAGCGCGGGACTCCGAACCTACAATGAGCAGTTCTTC
TRBJ1-1,NA,TRBV2,TRBD1,CASSEGTGSTEAFF,TGTGCCAGCAGTGAAGGGACAGGGTCCACTGAAGCTTTCTTT
TRBJ1-6,NA,TRBV14,TRBD1,CASSLGQGNSPLHF,TGTGCCAGCAGCCTGGGACAGGGTAATTCACCCCTCCACTTT
TRBJ2-7,NA,TRBV9,TRBD1,CASSVEGQGSYEQYF,TGTGCCAGCAGCGTAGAGGGACAGGGGTCCTACGAGCAGTACTTC
TRBJ2-7,NA,TRBV5-6,TRBD2,CASSGGLAGFSYEQYF,TGTGCCAGCAGTGGCGGACTAGCGGGCTTTTCCTACGAGCAGTACTTC
TRBJ1-2,few,TRBV6-1,NA,CASSESGAGYTF,TGTGCCAGCAGTGAATCTGGGGCTGGCTACACCTTC
TRBJ1-1,NA,TRBV28,TRBD1,CASSLLGQGAEAFF,TGTGCCAGCAGTTTATTAGGACAGGGTGCTGAAGCTTTCTTT
TRBJ1-1,few,TRBV9,NA,CASSADSGNTEAFF,TGTGCCAGCAGCGCTGACAGTGGGAACACTGAAGCTTTCTTT
TRBJ2-7,NA,TRBV27,TRBD2,CAEGASGSHEQYF,TGTGCCGAGGGGGCTAGCGGGAGTCACGAGCAGTACTTC
TRBJ2-1,few,TRBV28,TRBD1,CASSRGDRGDNEQFF,TGTGCCAGCAGTAGGGGGGACAGGGGTGACAATGAGCAGTTCTTC
TRBJ2-7,NA,TRBV15,NA,CATSRDLGEQYF,TGTGCCACCAGCAGAGATCTAGGCGAGCAGTACTTC
TRBJ1-3,NA,TRBV2,NA,CASSEEQGSGNTIYF,TGTGCCAGCAGTGAAGAACAGGGCTCTGGAAACACCATATATTTT
TRBJ1-1,NA,TRBV6-5,NA,CASRPPGITEAFF,TGTGCCAGCAGGCCTCCAGGGATAACTGAAGCTTTCTTT
TRBJ2-1,NA,TRBV7-9,TRBD2,CASSQTSINEQFF,TGTGCCAGCAGCCAGACTAGCATAAATGAGCAGTTCTTC
TRBJ2-1,NA,TRBV10-1,NA,CASSERGRGRGSYNEQFF,TGCGCCAGCAGTGAGAGGGGTCGGGGGAGAGGCTCCTACAATGAGCAGTTCTTC
TRBJ1-1,NA,TRBV19,NA,CASSVRDTEAFF,TGTGCCAGTAGTGTCCGGGACACTGAAGCTTTCTTT